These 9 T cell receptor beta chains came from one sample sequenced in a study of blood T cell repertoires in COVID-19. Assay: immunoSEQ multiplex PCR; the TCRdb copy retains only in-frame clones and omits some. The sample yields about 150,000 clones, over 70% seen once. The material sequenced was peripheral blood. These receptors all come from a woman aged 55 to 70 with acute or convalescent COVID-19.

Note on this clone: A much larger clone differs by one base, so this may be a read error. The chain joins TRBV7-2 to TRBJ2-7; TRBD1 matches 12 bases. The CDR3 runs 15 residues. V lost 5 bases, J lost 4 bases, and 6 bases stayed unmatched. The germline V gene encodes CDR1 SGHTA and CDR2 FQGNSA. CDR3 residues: CASSKPGQGAYEQYF. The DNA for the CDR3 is TGTGCCAGCAGCAAGCCGGGACAGGGGGCTTACGAGCAGTACTTC.

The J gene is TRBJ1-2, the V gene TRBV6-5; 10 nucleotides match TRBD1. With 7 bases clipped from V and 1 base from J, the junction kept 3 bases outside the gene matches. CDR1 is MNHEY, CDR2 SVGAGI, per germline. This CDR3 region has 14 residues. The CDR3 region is CASNRDRGNYGYTF. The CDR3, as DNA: TGTGCCAGCAACCGGGACAGGGGTAACTATGGCTACACCTTC.

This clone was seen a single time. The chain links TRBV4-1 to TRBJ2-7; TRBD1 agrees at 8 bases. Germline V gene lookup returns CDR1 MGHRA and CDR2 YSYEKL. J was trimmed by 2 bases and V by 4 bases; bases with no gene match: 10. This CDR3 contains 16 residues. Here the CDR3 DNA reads TGCGCCAGCAGCCGCGGACAGGGACCGGCCCCCTACGAGCAGTACTTC. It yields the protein CASSRGQGPAPYEQYF.

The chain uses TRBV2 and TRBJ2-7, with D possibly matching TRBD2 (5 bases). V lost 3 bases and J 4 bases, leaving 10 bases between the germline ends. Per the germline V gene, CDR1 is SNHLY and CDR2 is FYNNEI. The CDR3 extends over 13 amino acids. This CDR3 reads CASSDRTPYEQYF. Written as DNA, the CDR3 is TGTGCCAGCAGTGACCGGACTCCGTACGAGCAGTACTTC.

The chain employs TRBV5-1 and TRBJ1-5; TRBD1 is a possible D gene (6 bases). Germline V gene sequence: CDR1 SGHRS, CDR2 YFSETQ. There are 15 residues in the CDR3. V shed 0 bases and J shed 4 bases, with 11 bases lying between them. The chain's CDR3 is CASSLGTQGNQPQHF. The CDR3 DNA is TGCGCCAGCAGCTTGGGGACACAGGGAAATCAGCCCCAGCATTTT.

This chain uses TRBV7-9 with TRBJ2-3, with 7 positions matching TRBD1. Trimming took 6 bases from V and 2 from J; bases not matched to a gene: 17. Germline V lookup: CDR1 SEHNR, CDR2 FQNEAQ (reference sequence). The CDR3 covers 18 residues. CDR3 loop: CASSPATGAPSSTDTQYF. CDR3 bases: TGTGCCAGCAGTCCCGCCACAGGGGCACCCTCTTCCACAGATACGCAGTATTTT.

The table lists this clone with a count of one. The CDR3 DNA reads TGTGCCAGCAGCTCCCGACAGCAGAACACTGAAGCTTTCTTT. Amino acids: CASSSRQQNTEAFF. J is TRBJ1-1 and V is TRBV9, with TRBD1 as a possible D gene (5 bases). The CDR3 sequence is 14 residues long. The V end was cut by 4 bases, the J end by 1 base, with 11 bases between. Germline lookup yields CDR1 SGDLS and CDR2 YYNGEE.

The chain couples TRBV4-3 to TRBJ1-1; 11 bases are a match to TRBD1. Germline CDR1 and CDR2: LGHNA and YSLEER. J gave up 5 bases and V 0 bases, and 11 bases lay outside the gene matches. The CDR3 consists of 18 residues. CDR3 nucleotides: TGCGCCAGCAGCCAAGATTCCGGGACAGGGGGTCGACGGACTGAAGCTTTCTTT. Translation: CASSQDSGTGGRRTEAFF.

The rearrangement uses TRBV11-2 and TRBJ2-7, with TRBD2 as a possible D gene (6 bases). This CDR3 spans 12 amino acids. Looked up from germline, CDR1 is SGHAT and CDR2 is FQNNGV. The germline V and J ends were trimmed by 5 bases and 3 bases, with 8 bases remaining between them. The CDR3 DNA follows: TGTGCCAGCAGCGGGAGGTTCTACGAGCAGTACTTC. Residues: CASSGRFYEQYF.